This TCR beta chain is drawn from a study of blood T cells in healthy people across ages. In germline, CDR1 is DFQATT, CDR2 SNEGSKA (reference sequence). With 6 bases clipped from V and 7 bases from J, the junction kept 6 bases outside the gene matches. The CDR3 is made up of 12 amino acids. Worth noting for this clonotype: Its antigen is still unknown.

Study conclusions and caveats: Getting older went along with TCR beta diversity per million T cells dropping roughly linearly. CMV status of donors was not determined, possibly confounding expanded clonotype changes.

A second PCR of 7 to 11 cycles used a sample-barcoded 5' primer and a J-beta primer mix. Each cDNA molecule, via a template-switch adaptor with 12 random nucleotides, was tagged. TCRdb re-called the 5' RACE reads with MiXCR, one entry per CDR3 protein. The sample holds roughly 930,000 distinct CDR3 sequences, around 49% seen once. The TCR was taken from a man aged 25-45 years in good health. The chain links TRBV20-1 to TRBJ2-1; 7 positions agree with TRBD1. The sample taken for sequencing was blood. The CDR3 nucleotides are TGCAGTGCCAGCAGACAGGGTAATGAGCAGTTCTTC. This sequence encodes CSASRQGNEQFF.